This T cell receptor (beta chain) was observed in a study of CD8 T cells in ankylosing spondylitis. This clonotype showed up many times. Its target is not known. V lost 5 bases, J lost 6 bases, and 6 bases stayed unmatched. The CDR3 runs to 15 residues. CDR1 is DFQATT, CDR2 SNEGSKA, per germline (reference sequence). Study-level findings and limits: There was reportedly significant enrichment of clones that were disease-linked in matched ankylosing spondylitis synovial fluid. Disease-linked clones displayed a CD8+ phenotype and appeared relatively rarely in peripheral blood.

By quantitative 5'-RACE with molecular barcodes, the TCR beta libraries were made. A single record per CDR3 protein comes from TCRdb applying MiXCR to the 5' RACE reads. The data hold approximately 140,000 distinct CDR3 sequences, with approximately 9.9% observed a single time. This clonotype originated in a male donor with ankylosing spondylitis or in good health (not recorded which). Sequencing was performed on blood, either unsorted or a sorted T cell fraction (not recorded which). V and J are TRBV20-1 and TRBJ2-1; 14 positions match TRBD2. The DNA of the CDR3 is TGCAGTGCTGAAAGGACTAGCGGGAGGTTCAATGAGCAGTTCTTC. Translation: CSAERTSGRFNEQFF.